The 17 T cell receptor beta chains listed next were all sequenced from one sample in a study of sequential checkpoint blockade in melanoma (dated by TCRdb to about 2019). The treatment or condition label, read with the paper, signifies: randomized to nivolumab then ipilimumab (arm A) or the reverse (arm B). The method was the immunoSEQ multiplex PCR assay. The table was pulled from immuneACCESS by TCRdb, which kept in-frame rearrangements only. Such tables lose some clones; where checked, under half of the loss comes from unresolved V genes, and the rest has no known cause. The sample has 9,500 to 15,000 clones on record, about three quarters of them singletons. The top ten hold 50% to 60% of the sample. Sequences were derived from CD8+ T cells sorted from blood (inferred from file names), sampled from a patient given nivolumab and ipilimumab in sequence. All receptors come from a human donor with melanoma.

V gene TRBV9 combines with J gene TRBJ2-7; 7 nucleotides line up with TRBD1. The CDR3 loop spans 16 amino acids. J lost 0 bases, V lost 1 base, and 7 bases had no gene match. Germline V lookup: CDR1 SGDLS, CDR2 YYNGEE. DNA for the CDR3: TGTGCCAGCAGCGTATTCCCAGGGGACAGCTCCTACGAGCAGTACTTC. Translating gives CASSVFPGDSSYEQYF. Filled out from reference TRBV9 and TRBJ2-7, the complete variable domain reads DSGVTQTPKHLITATGQRVTLRCSPRSGDLSVYWYQQSLDQGLQFLIQYYNGEERAKGNILERFSAQQFPDLHSELNLSSLELGDSALYFCASSVFPGDSSYEQYFGPGTRLTVT.

This chain links TRBV7-9 with TRBJ2-7; 9 nucleotides agree with TRBD1. Per the germline V gene, CDR1 is SEHNR and CDR2 is FQNEAQ (reference sequence). The trim removed 0 bases at V and 7 bases at J, leaving 4 bases unmatched. CDR3 length: 14 residues. The DNA for the CDR3 is TGTGCCAGCAGCTTAGCCACAGGGGGCGAGGAGCAGTACTTC. This encodes CASSLATGGEEQYF.

The chain links TRBV4-3 to TRBJ1-1; TRBD1 might be the D (5 bases). Germline values: CDR1 LGHNA, CDR2 YSLEER. V lost 2 bases and J lost 5, with 9 bases in between. The CDR3 covers 13 residues. CDR3 loop: CASSQMGGTEAFF. The CDR3 nucleotides read TGCGCCAGCAGCCAAATGGGGGGAACTGAAGCTTTCTTT.

This clone was observed a single time. The chain links TRBV9 to TRBJ2-5; 8 bases line up with TRBD2. The CDR3 covers 14 residues. The J segment lost 5 bases and the V segment lost 2 bases, leaving 5 bases of the junction unmatched. The germline V gene encodes CDR1 SGDLS and CDR2 YYNGEE. CDR3 region: CASSVSGDRETQYF. In nucleotides, the CDR3 is TGTGCCAGCAGCGTTAGCGGGGATAGGGAGACCCAGTACTTC. The variable domain in full, completed from reference TRBV9 and TRBJ2-5, reads DSGVTQTPKHLITATGQRVTLRCSPRSGDLSVYWYQQSLDQGLQFLIQYYNGEERAKGNILERFSAQQFPDLHSELNLSSLELGDSALYFCASSVSGDRETQYFGPGTRLLVL.

This chain links TRBV5-1 with TRBJ2-3, with 7 bases aligning to TRBD2. The length of the CDR3 is 16 residues. From germline, CDR1 is SGHRS and CDR2 YFSETQ. The trim removed 4 bases at V and 3 bases at J, leaving 11 bases unmatched. CDR3 DNA sequence: TGCGCCAGCAGCGCCCCCGGGACTAAACATACAGATACGCAGTATTTT. Encoded protein: CASSAPGTKHTDTQYF.

This chain connects TRBV28 to TRBJ2-2, with 10 bases that match TRBD1. The CDR3 length is 16 residues. In germline, CDR1 is MDHEN, CDR2 SYDVKM. J gave up 4 bases and V 6 bases, and 8 bases lay outside the gene matches. For the CDR3, the DNA is TGTGCCAGCAGCCCTAGGACAGGGGGTCTCACCGGGGAGCTGTTTTTT. Its translation: CASSPRTGGLTGELFF.

The rearrangement joins TRBV7-9 to TRBJ2-7; 8 bases fit TRBD1. Germline CDR1 reads SEHNR; CDR2 reads FQNEAQ (reference sequence). With V trimmed by 5 bases and J by 3 bases, 3 bases remained unmatched. This CDR3 is built from 13 residues. This chain's CDR3 is CASSPGQDYEQYF. The CDR3, as DNA: TGTGCCAGCAGCCCGGGACAGGACTACGAGCAGTACTTC.

A note on this clone: With only one base between it and a far larger clone, this is likely a read error. Other nucleotide sequences from this sample produce the same CDR3. The chain carries TRBV11-2 and TRBJ1-2; 8 bases align to TRBD1. J was trimmed by 8 bases and V by 3 bases; bases with no gene match: 5. The CDR3 extends over 13 amino acids. CDR1 is SGHAT and CDR2 is FQNNGV in the germline V gene. The chain's CDR3 is CASSLAGGWGYTF. CDR3 sequence (DNA): TGTGCCAGCAGCTTGGCAGGGGGCTGGGGCTACACCTTC. Filled out from reference TRBV11-2 and TRBJ1-2, the complete variable domain reads EAGVAQSPRYKIIEKRQSVAFWCNPISGHATLYWYQQILGQGPKLLIQFQNNGVVDDSQLPKDRFSAERLKGVDSTLKIQPAKLEDSAVYLCASSLAGGWGYTFGSGTRLTVV.

This clone has only one observation. The chain recombines TRBV10-2 with TRBJ2-5, with a weak D call TRBD2 (6 bases). Germline V gene sequence: CDR1 WSHSY, CDR2 SAAADI. Between the trimmed V and J ends, which lost 8 bases and 4 bases, there was a span of 20 bases. The CDR3 loop spans 15 amino acids. CDR3 region: CASPREPGLPETQYF. The CDR3 region has the DNA TGCGCCAGCCCTAGGGAACCGGGACTCCCAGAGACCCAGTACTTC.

The chain employs TRBV28 and TRBJ2-5, with 8 bases matching TRBD2. CDR1 is MDHEN, CDR2 SYDVKM, per germline. The ends lost 3 bases at V and 0 bases at J; junction bases unmatched: 3. The CDR3 length is 15 residues. Here the CDR3 reads CASSLPGGYQETQYF. The CDR3 nucleotides read TGTGCCAGCAGTTTGCCGGGGGGGTACCAAGAGACCCAGTACTTC.

The rearrangement links TRBV27 to TRBJ1-6; 7 nucleotides align to TRBD1. This CDR3 is built from 15 residues. After removal of 6 bases from V and 7 bases from J, the junction contained 9 bases not matched to a gene. Germline V gene sequence: CDR1 MNHEY, CDR2 SMNVEV (reference sequence). Here the CDR3 DNA reads TGTGCCAGCAGCCCGACAGGGCGTGTGAATTCACCCCTCCACTTT. Translation: CASSPTGRVNSPLHF.

The J gene is TRBJ2-1, the V gene TRBV13; 13 nucleotides agree with TRBD2. The CDR3 sequence is 20 residues long. Germline CDR1 and CDR2: PRHDT and FYEKMQ (reference sequence). Trimming at V came to 4 bases and at J to 3 bases, leaving 15 bases not matched to a gene. CDR3 in amino acids: CASSSRGQGLAGSYYNEQFF. DNA of the CDR3: TGTGCCAGCAGCTCCCGCGGGCAGGGACTAGCGGGATCGTACTACAATGAGCAGTTCTTC. The variable domain in full, with the rest retrieved from reference TRBV13 and TRBJ2-1, is AAGVIQSPRHLIKEKRETATLKCYPIPRHDTVYWYQQGPGQDPQFLISFYEKMQSDKGSIPDRFSAQQFSDYHSELNMSSLELGDSALYFCASSSRGQGLAGSYYNEQFFGPGTRLTVL.

The chain joins TRBV19 to TRBJ1-1, with a tentative D call TRBD1 (6 bases). The CDR3 length is 13 residues. Germline-derived CDR1 and CDR2 are LNHDA and SQIVND (reference sequence). V was cut by 4 bases and J by 8 bases, with 14 bases left in between. CDR3 region: CASSTLAGGEAFF. CDR3 in DNA: TGTGCCAGTAGTACCCTCGCGGGGGGCGAAGCTTTCTTT.

This clone is a singleton in its sample. The chain employs TRBV28 and TRBJ2-5, with 7 positions matching TRBD1. V lost 5 bases, J lost 2 bases, and 5 bases stayed unmatched. Germline assignment: CDR1 MDHEN and CDR2 SYDVKM. There are 14 residues in the CDR3. CDR3 DNA: TGTGCCAGCAGTACAATGACAGGGCAAGAGACCCAGTACTTC. Translation: CASSTMTGQETQYF.

This clone was counted only a few times. The chain employs TRBV4-2 and TRBJ2-2; 10 bases line up with TRBD2. The CDR3 is made up of 16 amino acids. The V segment lost 0 bases and the J segment 4 bases; nucleotides outside the gene matches: 2. CDR1 LGHNA and CDR2 YNFKEQ come from the germline V gene. CDR3 bases: TGTGCCAGCAGCCAAGATCCTAGCGGGAGCACCGGGGAGCTGTTTTTT. Its protein product is CASSQDPSGSTGELFF.

This rearrangement joins TRBV6-5 to TRBJ2-2; a possible D gene is TRBD2 (7 bases). CDR3 length: 15 residues. CDR1 is MNHEY and CDR2 is SVGAGI in the germline V gene. Trimming took 5 bases from V and 3 from J, leaving 13 bases between them. CDR3 in DNA: TGTGCCAGCAGTGGGGCGGGGGCGGACACCGGGGAGCTGTTTTTT. The encoded protein is CASSGAGADTGELFF.

The rearrangement uses TRBV7-8 and TRBJ2-7; D remains unclear. The CDR3 sequence is 13 residues long. CDR1 and CDR2 (germline): SGHVS, FQNEAQ. The V gene lost 5 bases and the J gene lost 2 bases, with 10 bases spanning the gap. DNA of the CDR3: TGTGCCAGCAGCATTCAGGCTACCTACGAGCAGTACTTC. The encoded protein is CASSIQATYEQYF.